This TCR beta chain was documented in a study of T cells in Graves' hyperthyroidism and ophthalmopathy (dated by TCRdb to about 2019). Regarding the research as a whole: Peripheral blood samples were taken at the time of initial diagnosis, prior to any treatment. TCR V-J signatures able to tell the groups apart were searched for in a discovery cohort of 90 to 100 patients, of whom more than 40 had Graves' ophthalmopathy and under 65 had stable Graves' hyperthyroidism. Prospective prediction of ophthalmopathy was tested in an independent validation cohort consisting of fewer than 20 hyperthyroidism patients and around 16 patients who later progressed to ophthalmopathy. The approximately 95 discovery patients were divided at random into training and test sets in a 7:3 ratio. In addition, the study compared T-cell repertoires in thyroid tissue and in blood from a handful of Graves' hyperthyroidism patients. Following sampling, methimazole starting at 30 mg daily was given to hyperthyroidism patients, and high-dose intravenous methylprednisolone was given to ophthalmopathy patients. The paper reports TCR Vbeta CDR3 sequencing of fewer than 150 peripheral blood samples: some 41 ophthalmopathy, roughly 80 hyperthyroidism and 17 progressor patients. Broader findings and caveats from the paper: In validation, the model predicted progression to ophthalmopathy with 60% to 71% sensitivity and less than 75% specificity, a median of around six months before onset. No statistical method was used to fix the sample size in advance, and group allocation was not hidden from the investigators. Most expanded thyroid clonotypes (frequency above 0.001) were also detected in blood, a finding suggesting that blood repertoires may reflect thyroid immune responses. A model built on a 13 V-J signature distinguished ophthalmopathy from stable hyperthyroidism, reaching over 85% sensitivity and about 81% specificity in cross-validation and 80%/75% in testing.

Trimming removed 6 bases from V and 3 bases from J; the gene matches leave 4 bases unexplained. The CDR3 contains 15 residues, cysteine and phenylalanine counted. The sequence is cut down to CDR3 DNA, 45 bases in frame from base 1. CDR1 MNHEY and CDR2 SMNVEV are derived from the germline V gene (reference sequence). The hyperthyroidism patients were between 18 and 65 years old and newly diagnosed, with a disease duration of less than 2 months. Exclusion was applied to patients with uncontrolled infections, other autoimmune diseases, pregnancy or lactation. Clinical symptoms, serum thyroxine and TRAb, thyroid ultrasound, and orbital computed tomography formed the basis for the diagnoses. For progressor patients, blood was drawn at the first diagnosis of hyperthyroidism, before any ophthalmopathy symptoms had appeared. PBMCs were separated from 8 to 10 ml of fresh peripheral blood using Ficoll-Paque density gradient centrifugation. Progressor patients were defined as those initially diagnosed with Graves' hyperthyroidism in whom ophthalmopathy developed during follow-up. Total RNA was extracted using Trizol reagent, and RNA quality was assessed on an Agilent 2100 Bioanalyzer.

This clonotype was detected many times. The antigen this receptor binds is unknown. Base qualities are not at hand, and no much larger clone is one base apart. The TCR beta CDR3 regions were amplified from RNA transcripts. The first round of RT-PCR for the TCR CDR3 was performed with the HTBI primer set and the Qiagen OneStep RT-PCR kit. The libraries were constructed in a second round of multiplex PCR and then size-selected and purified. Sequencing of the libraries was done on an Illumina HiSeq2000 using paired-end 100 bp reads. On the authors' methods: SOAPnuke was used to process the raw data, throwing out any read that contained adapters or uncalled bases, had a mean Phred below 15, or lacked an exact constant-primer or identifier match. COPE v1.2.5 was used to merge high-quality paired reads, and clonotypes were defined as unique nucleotide sequences. MiTCR v1.1 was used to align clonotypes to the IMGT TRBV, TRBD and TRBJ reference segments. The analysis included only V-J combinations with a frequency above 0.0001, which together covered 99% to 99.2% of the repertoires. The TCS score was defined as the ratio of F50 (clonal expansion) to E x V (chaos), calculated using BLOSUM62-based TCRdist between CDR3 peptides within each V-J. Welch's t-statistics and random forest reduced fewer than 550 V-J features to 13, which were used in a naive Bayes classifier (R e1071). TCRdb's own reprocessing of the public reads used fastp at Q25 and MiXCR and kept productive beta chains. Entries that share a CDR3 protein sequence are merged under the most common genes and DNA. These V and J calls derive from TCRdb rather than the authors' analysis. The sample table records approximately 360,000 distinct CDR3 sequences; about a sixth of these occur just once. Clones ranked in the top ten supply 25% to 35% of the sample.

The sequence is built from TRBV27 and TRBJ2-5, and 13 junctional nucleotides match TRBD2. Sequencing used blood. This receptor was obtained from a woman aged 18-29 years with Graves' hyperthyroidism that later progressed to Graves' ophthalmopathy. The base sequence is TGTGCCAGCAGATCGGGACTAGCGGGAAAAGAGACCCAGTACTTC. It specifies CASRSGLAGKETQYF.